These T cell receptor beta chains were read from a single sample in a study of cytomegalovirus exposure and HLA in healthy donors. Sequenced by immunoSEQ multiplex PCR; TCRdb stores in-frame clones only, minus some. The sample holds approximately 110,000 clones, 74% seen once. The specimen was PBMCs. These receptors all come from a woman aged 45-60 years in good health and CMV-seropositive. The CDR3 runs from the conserved cysteine through the conserved F or W. D genes are given only for firm matches. Only some rows state a clone size, as once, few, many or a class for expanded clones.

v_call	j_call	cdr3_length	d_call	clone_size	cdr3_nt	cdr3_aa
TRBV5-4	TRBJ2-1	13	.	once	TGTGCCAGCAGCCCCGACTACTACAATGAGCAGTTCTTC	CASSPDYYNEQFF
TRBV9	TRBJ2-5	14	.	few	TGTGCCAGCAGCGTAGGGCCCGGACTGTGGACCCAGTACTTC	CASSVGPGLWTQYF
TRBV7-2	TRBJ1-3	12	.	.	TGTGCCAGCAGTCGGGACACGGGGACCATATATTTT	CASSRDTGTIYF
TRBV5-4	TRBJ2-5	15	TRBD1	.	TGTGCCAGCAGCCATCGACGGACAGGGGGAGAGACCCAGTACTTC	CASSHRRTGGETQYF
TRBV7-9	TRBJ2-7	13	TRBD2	.	TGTGCCAGCAGCTCGGGACTAGCGGGGGAGCAGTACTTC	CASSSGLAGEQYF
TRBV30	TRBJ2-1	12	TRBD1	.	TGTGCCGGGGGACAGTATGCCCTTCAGCAGTTCTTC	CAGGQYALQQFF
TRBV7-9	TRBJ2-7	13	.	.	TGTGCCAGCAGCCCGCCCGTTTCTACCGAGCAGTACTTC	CASSPPVSTEQYF
TRBV28	TRBJ1-5	13	.	once	TGTGCCAGCATCGGACAGCGCAATCAGCCCCAGCATTTT	CASIGQRNQPQHF
TRBV27	TRBJ1-6	17	TRBD1	.	TGTGCCAGCAGTCGACCTTCGGACAGGGGCCCTAATTCACCCCTCCACTTT	CASSRPSDRGPNSPLHF
TRBV6-1	TRBJ2-7	18	.	few	TGTGCCAGCAGTGAAGGAGCGGGCGGGGGCCACACCTCCTACGAGCAGTACTTC	CASSEGAGGGHTSYEQYF
TRBV4-3	TRBJ2-1	13	.	.	TGCGCCAGCAGCCAAGATCTAGCTACTGAGCAGTTCTTC	CASSQDLATEQFF
TRBV27	TRBJ2-1	18	TRBD2	.	TGTGCCAGCACCTCGAAACTAGCGGGGGGCATCCTCTACAATGAGCAGTTCTTC	CASTSKLAGGILYNEQFF
TRBV9	TRBJ2-5	15	.	.	TGTGCCAGCAGCGCAGGGGATCCGGTTGGAGAGACCCAGTACTTC	CASSAGDPVGETQYF
TRBV19	TRBJ2-3	16	.	.	TGTGCCAGTAGTATCGCGGGGTTTGGAAAGACAGATACGCAGTATTTT	CASSIAGFGKTDTQYF
TRBV5-1	TRBJ2-7	15	.	few	TGCGCCAGCAGCTTAGGCACCGGGGGAGTTTACGAGCAGTACTTC	CASSLGTGGVYEQYF